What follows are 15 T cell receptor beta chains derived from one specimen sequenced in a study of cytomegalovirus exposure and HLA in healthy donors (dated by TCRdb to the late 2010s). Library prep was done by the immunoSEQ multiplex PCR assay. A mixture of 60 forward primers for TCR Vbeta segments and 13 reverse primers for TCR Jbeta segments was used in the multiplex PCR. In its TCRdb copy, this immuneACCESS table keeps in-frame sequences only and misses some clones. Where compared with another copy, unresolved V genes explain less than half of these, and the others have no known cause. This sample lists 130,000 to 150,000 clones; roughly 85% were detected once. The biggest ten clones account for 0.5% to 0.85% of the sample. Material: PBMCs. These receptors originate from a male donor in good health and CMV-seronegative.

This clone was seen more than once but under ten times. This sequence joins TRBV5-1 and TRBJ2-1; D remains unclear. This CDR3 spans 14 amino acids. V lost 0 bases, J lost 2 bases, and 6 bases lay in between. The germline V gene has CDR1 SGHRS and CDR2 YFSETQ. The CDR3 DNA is TGCGCCAGCAGCTTGGTGTCGGCCTACAATGAGCAGTTCTTC. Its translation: CASSLVSAYNEQFF.

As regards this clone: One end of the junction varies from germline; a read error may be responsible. DNA of the CDR3: TGTTCCAGCAGCCCCTTGGACAGGGGAATTGGGAACTATGGCTACACCTTC. Encoded protein: CSSSPLDRGIGNYGYTF. The chain has TRBV7-9 and TRBJ1-2; 9 bases are shared with TRBD1. The CDR3 sequence is 17 residues long. From germline, CDR1 is SEHNR and CDR2 FQNEAQ (reference sequence).

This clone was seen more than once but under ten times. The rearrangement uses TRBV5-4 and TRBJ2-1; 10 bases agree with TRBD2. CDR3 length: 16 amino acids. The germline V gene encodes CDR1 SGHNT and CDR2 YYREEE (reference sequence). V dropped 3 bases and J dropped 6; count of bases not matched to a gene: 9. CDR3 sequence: CASSSAPSGRANEQFF. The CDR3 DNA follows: TGTGCCAGCAGCTCTGCCCCCAGCGGGAGGGCCAATGAGCAGTTCTTC. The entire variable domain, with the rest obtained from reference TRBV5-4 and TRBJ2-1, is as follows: ETGVTQSPTHLIKTRGQQVTLRCSSQSGHNTVSWYQQALGQGPQFIFQYYREEENGRGNFPPRFSGLQFPNYSSELNVNALELDDSALYLCASSSAPSGRANEQFFGPGTRLTVL.

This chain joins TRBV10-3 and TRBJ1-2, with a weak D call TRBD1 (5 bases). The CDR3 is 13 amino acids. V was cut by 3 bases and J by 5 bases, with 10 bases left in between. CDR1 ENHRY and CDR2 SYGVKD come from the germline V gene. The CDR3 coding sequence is TGTGCCATCAGTGAAGACAGTGGTTATGGCTACACCTTC. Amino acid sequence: CAISEDSGYGYTF.

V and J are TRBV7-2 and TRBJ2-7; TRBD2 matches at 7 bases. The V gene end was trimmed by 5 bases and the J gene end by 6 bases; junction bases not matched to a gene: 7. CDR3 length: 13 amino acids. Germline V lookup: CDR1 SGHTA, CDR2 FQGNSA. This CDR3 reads CASSILGGGEQYF. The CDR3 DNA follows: TGTGCCAGCAGCATTCTTGGGGGGGGCGAGCAGTACTTC.

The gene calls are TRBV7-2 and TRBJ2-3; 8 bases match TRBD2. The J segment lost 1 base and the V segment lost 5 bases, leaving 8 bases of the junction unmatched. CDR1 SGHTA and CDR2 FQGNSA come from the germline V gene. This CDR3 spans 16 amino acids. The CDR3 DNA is TGTGCCAGCAGCCCGGCGGGAGCGGGAGGCACAGATACGCAGTATTTT. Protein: CASSPAGAGGTDTQYF.

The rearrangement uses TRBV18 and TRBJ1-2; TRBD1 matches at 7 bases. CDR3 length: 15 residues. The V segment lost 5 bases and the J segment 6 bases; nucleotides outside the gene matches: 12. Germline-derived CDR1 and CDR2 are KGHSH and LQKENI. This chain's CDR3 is CASSTTGTSSDGYTF. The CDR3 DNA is TGTGCCAGCTCAACGACAGGGACCTCGAGCGATGGCTACACCTTC.

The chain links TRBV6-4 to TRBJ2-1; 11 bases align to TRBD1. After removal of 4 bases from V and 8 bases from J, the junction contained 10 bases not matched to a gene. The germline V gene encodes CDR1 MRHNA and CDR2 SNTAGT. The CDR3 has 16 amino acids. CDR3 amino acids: CASSAPGTGGKDEQFF. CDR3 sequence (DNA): TGTGCCAGCAGTGCTCCCGGGACAGGGGGGAAGGATGAGCAGTTCTTC.

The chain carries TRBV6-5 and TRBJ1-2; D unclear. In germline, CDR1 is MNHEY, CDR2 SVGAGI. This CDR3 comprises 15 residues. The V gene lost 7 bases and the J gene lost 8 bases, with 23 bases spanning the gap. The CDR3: CASMEGLLDRRGYTF. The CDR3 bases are TGTGCCAGCATGGAAGGACTCCTGGATCGGCGGGGCTACACCTTC.

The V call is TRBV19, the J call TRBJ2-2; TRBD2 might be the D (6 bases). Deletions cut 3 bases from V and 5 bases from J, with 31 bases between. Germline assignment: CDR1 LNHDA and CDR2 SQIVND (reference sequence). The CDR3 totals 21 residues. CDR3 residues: CASSIPLGALVVAEGTGELFF. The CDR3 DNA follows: TGTGCCAGTAGTATCCCCCTAGGGGCCTTGGTGGTGGCGGAGGGAACCGGGGAGCTGTTTTTT.

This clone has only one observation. The CDR3 bases are TGTGCCAGTAGTATTCAGCTGCGAACTACGGACTATGGCTACACCTTC. This sequence encodes CASSIQLRTTDYGYTF. The genes are TRBV19 and TRBJ1-2; D is undetermined. This CDR3 region has 16 residues. V dropped 3 bases and J dropped 3 bases, with 17 bases sitting between them. Germline CDR1 LNHDA, CDR2 SQIVND (reference sequence).

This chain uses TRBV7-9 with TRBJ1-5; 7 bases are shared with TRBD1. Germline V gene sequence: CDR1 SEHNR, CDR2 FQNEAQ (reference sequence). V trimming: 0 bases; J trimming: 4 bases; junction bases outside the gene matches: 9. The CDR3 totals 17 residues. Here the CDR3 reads CASSLAGGEAGNQPQHF. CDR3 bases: TGTGCCAGCAGCTTAGCAGGGGGCGAGGCTGGTAATCAGCCCCAGCATTTT.

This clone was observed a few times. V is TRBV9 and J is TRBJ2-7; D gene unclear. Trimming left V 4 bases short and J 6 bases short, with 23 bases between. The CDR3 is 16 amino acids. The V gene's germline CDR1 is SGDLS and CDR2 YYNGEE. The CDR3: CASSPGMLPGWSEQYF. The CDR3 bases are TGTGCCAGCAGCCCTGGTATGCTACCCGGGTGGAGCGAGCAGTACTTC.

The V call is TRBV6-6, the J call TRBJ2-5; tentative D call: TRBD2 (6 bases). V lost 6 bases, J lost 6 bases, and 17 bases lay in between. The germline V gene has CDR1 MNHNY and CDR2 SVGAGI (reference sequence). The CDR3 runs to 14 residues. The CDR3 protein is CASSPGLGGKTQYF. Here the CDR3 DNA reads TGTGCCAGCAGCCCCGGGTTGGGGGGAAAGACCCAGTACTTC.

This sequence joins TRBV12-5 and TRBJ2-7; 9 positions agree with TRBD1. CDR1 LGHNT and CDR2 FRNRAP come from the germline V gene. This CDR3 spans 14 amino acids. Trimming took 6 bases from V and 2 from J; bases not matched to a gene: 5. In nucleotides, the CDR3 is TGTGCTAGTGGCTTCCGGGACAGGGCCTACGAGCAGTACTTC. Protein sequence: CASGFRDRAYEQYF.